The next 10 T cell receptor beta chains were all read from a single sample in a study of blood T cell repertoires in COVID-19. Measured with immunoSEQ multiplex PCR; TCRdb has only the in-frame clones, and not every one. The data show 270,000 or so clones, 86% seen once. The sequenced sample was peripheral blood. The origin of the receptors is a woman aged 25 to 39 with COVID-19, enrolled during active disease.

This clone was observed a single time. The CDR3 is CASSGGLQETQYF. CDR3 sequence (DNA): TGTGCCAGCTCGGGGGGTTTGCAAGAGACCCAGTACTTC. The rearrangement uses TRBV6-5 and TRBJ2-5; 7 bases fit TRBD2. This CDR3 has 13 residues. Trimming removed 8 bases from V and 2 bases from J; junction bases left unmatched: 5. Germline V gene data show CDR1 as MNHEY and CDR2 as SVGAGI.

The chain has TRBV6-6 and TRBJ1-3, with 7 nucleotides matching TRBD1. V was pared by 4 bases and J by 2 bases, with 2 bases of the junction left unmatched. CDR3 length equals 14 residues. Germline V gene lookup returns CDR1 MNHNY and CDR2 SVGAGI (reference sequence). This chain's CDR3 is CASSSGQPGNTIYF. The DNA of the CDR3 is TGTGCCAGCAGTTCGGGACAGCCTGGAAACACCATATATTTT.

This chain uses TRBV5-4 with TRBJ2-3; D is perhaps TRBD2 (6 bases). The V gene's germline CDR1 is SGHNT and CDR2 YYREEE (reference sequence). V lost 7 bases, J lost 2 bases, and 20 bases lay in between. This CDR3 has 16 residues. The CDR3 here is CASQSVPRGSTDTQYF. In nucleotides, the CDR3 is TGTGCCAGCCAAAGCGTCCCCCGGGGGTCCACAGATACGCAGTATTTT.

This chain's CDR3 is CASSHPGGWNSPLHF. For the CDR3, the DNA is TGCGCCAGCAGCCATCCAGGGGGCTGGAATTCACCCCTCCACTTT. This chain joins TRBV5-1 and TRBJ1-6; 8 nucleotides line up with TRBD1. The CDR3 loop spans 15 amino acids. Germline CDR1 reads SGHRS; CDR2 reads YFSETQ. The ends lost 4 bases at V and 7 bases at J; junction bases unmatched: 7. Variable domain in full (rest from reference TRBV5-1 and TRBJ1-6): KAGVTQTPRYLIKTRGQQVTLSCSPISGHRSVSWYQQTPGQGLQFLFEYFSETQRNKGNFPGRFSGRQFSNSRSEMNVSTLELGDSALYLCASSHPGGWNSPLHFGNGTRLTVT.

This chain links TRBV25-1 with TRBJ1-6; D is unclear. The V gene lost 7 bases and the J gene lost 7 bases, with 17 bases spanning the gap. This CDR3 spans 15 amino acids. Germline values: CDR1 MGHDK, CDR2 SYGVNS. CDR3 DNA sequence: TGTGCCAGCACCGCGGAACCAGCTGGGAATTCACCCCTCCACTTT. Its protein product is CASTAEPAGNSPLHF. Supplemented by reference TRBV25-1 and TRBJ1-6, the full variable domain reads EADIYQTPRYLVIGTGKKITLECSQTMGHDKMYWYQQDPGMELHLIHYSYGVNSTEKGDLSSESTVSRIRTEHFPLTLESARPSHTSQYLCASTAEPAGNSPLHFGNGTRLTVT.

The chain employs TRBV2 and TRBJ2-7; perhaps TRBD1 as D (5 bases). Germline CDR1 reads SNHLY; CDR2 reads FYNNEI. The CDR3 contains 12 residues. V dropped 7 bases and J dropped 3 bases, with 10 bases sitting between them. CDR3 sequence: CASTRDSYEQYF. The CDR3 DNA sequence: TGTGCCAGCACCCGAGACAGCTACGAGCAGTACTTC.

CDR3 sequence: CASTVVRGTLSLNNQPQHF. In nucleotides, the CDR3 is TGTGCCAGCACTGTTGTCAGGGGGACATTAAGCCTAAACAATCAGCCCCAGCATTTT. V gene TRBV6-4 combines with J gene TRBJ1-5; 7 bases fit TRBD1. J lost 3 bases, V lost 7 bases, and 21 bases had no gene match. Germline CDR1 MRHNA, CDR2 SNTAGT. The CDR3 consists of 19 residues.

The table lists this clone with many counts. Other DNA sequences from this sample encode an identical CDR3 as well. This chain links TRBV4-1 with TRBJ2-7, with a possible D match to TRBD1 (5 bases). V lost 1 base to trimming and J lost 1 base, with 8 bases between them. This CDR3 spans 14 amino acids. Germline CDR1 reads MGHRA; CDR2 reads YSYEKL. CDR3 residues: CASSQVGQSYEQYF. CDR3 DNA: TGCGCCAGCAGCCAAGTAGGACAATCCTACGAGCAGTACTTC.

The rearrangement links TRBV6-1 to TRBJ1-1, with D perhaps matching TRBD1 (5 bases). This CDR3 contains 16 residues. The germline V and J ends were trimmed by 0 bases and 9 bases, with 20 bases remaining between them. Germline loops: CDR1 MNHNS, CDR2 SASEGT. The CDR3 coding sequence is TGTGCCAGCAGTGAAGCGGCCAAACAGGCCACACTGAAAGCTTTCTTT. This codes for CASSEAAKQATLKAFF.

This chain links TRBV29-1 with TRBJ2-1; weak D call: TRBD2 (5 bases). This CDR3 contains 10 residues. Per germline, CDR1 SQVTM and CDR2 ANQGSEA. Trimming left V 0 bases short and J 15 bases short, with 9 bases between. For the CDR3, the DNA is TGCAGCGTTGAAGACGGGATATGGTTCTTC. This codes for CSVEDGIWFF.